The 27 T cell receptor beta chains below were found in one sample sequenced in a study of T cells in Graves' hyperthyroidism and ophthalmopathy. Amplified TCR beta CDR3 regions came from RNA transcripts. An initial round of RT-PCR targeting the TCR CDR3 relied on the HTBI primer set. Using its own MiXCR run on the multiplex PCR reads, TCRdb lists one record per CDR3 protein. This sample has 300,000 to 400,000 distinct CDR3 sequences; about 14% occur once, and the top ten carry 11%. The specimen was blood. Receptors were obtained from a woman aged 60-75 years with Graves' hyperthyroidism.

CDR3 residues: CAGGLGTGELFF. Written as DNA, the CDR3 is TGTGCTGGGGGCCTCGGCACCGGGGAGCTGTTTTTT. The genes are TRBV6-1 and TRBJ2-2; a possible D gene is TRBD1 (6 bases). Per germline, CDR1 MNHNS and CDR2 SASEGT. The CDR3 totals 12 residues.

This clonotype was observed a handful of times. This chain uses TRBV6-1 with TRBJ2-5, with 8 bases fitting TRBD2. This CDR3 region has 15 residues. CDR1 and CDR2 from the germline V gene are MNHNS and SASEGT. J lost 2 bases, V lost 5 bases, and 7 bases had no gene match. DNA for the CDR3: TGTGCCAGCAGTTATCTCGGGACTAGACAAGAGACCCAGTACTTC. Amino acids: CASSYLGTRQETQYF.

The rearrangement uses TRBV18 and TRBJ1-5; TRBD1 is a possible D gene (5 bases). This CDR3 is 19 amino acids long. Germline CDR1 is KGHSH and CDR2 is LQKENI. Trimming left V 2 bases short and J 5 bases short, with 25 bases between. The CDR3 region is CASSPSGGALASFYQPQHF. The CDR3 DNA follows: TGTGCCAGCTCACCAAGTGGCGGGGCGTTAGCGTCTTTTTATCAGCCCCAGCATTTT.

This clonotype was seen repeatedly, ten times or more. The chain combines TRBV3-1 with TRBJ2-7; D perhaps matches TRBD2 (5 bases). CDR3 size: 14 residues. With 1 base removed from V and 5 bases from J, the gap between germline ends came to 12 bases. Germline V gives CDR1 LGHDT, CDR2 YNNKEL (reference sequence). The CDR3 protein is CASSQGESYHEQYF. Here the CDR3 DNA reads TGTGCCAGCAGCCAAGGGGAGAGCTACCACGAGCAGTACTTC.

The CDR3 nucleotides read TGTGCCAGCAGCCCACCTCGGGCTGATGAAAAACTGTTTTTT. Translating gives CASSPPRADEKLFF. The genes are TRBV7-9 and TRBJ1-4; D gene uncertain. The CDR3 extends over 14 amino acids. Germline V CDR1 and CDR2: SEHNR, FQNEAQ (reference sequence). The V end lost 5 bases, the J end lost 6 bases, and 13 bases lay between the germline ends.

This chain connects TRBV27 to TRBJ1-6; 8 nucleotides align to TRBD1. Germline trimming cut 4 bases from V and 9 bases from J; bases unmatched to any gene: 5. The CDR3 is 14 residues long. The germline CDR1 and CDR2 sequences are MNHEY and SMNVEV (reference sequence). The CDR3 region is CASSWGQVSSPLHF. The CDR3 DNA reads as TGTGCCAGCAGTTGGGGACAGGTCTCTTCACCCCTCCACTTT.

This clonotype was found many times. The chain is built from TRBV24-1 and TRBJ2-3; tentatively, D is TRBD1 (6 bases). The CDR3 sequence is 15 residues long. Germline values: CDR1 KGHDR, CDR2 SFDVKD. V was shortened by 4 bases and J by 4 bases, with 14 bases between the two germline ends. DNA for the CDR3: TGTGCCACCAGTGACACCGGGACAATCCCAGATACGCAGTATTTT. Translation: CATSDTGTIPDTQYF.

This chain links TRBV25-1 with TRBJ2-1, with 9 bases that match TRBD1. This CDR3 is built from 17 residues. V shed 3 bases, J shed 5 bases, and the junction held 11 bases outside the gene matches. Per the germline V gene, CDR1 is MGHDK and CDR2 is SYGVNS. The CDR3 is CASSESGGTGYHNEQFF. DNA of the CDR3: TGTGCCAGCAGTGAGTCAGGAGGGACAGGGTACCACAATGAGCAGTTCTTC. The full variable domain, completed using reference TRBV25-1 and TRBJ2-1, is EADIYQTPRYLVIGTGKKITLECSQTMGHDKMYWYQQDPGMELHLIHYSYGVNSTEKGDLSSESTVSRIRTEHFPLTLESARPSHTSQYLCASSESGGTGYHNEQFFGPGTRLTVL.

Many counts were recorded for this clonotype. The CDR3 nucleotides read TGTGCCAGCAGTCCCGTAGACAGACAAAACTATGGCTACACCTTC. Protein sequence: CASSPVDRQNYGYTF. V usage is TRBV27 and J usage is TRBJ1-2, with D tentatively TRBD1 (5 bases). Trimming pared 5 bases from V and 2 bases from J, leaving 15 bases between. The germline CDR1 and CDR2 sequences are MNHEY and SMNVEV (reference sequence). This CDR3 is built from 15 residues.

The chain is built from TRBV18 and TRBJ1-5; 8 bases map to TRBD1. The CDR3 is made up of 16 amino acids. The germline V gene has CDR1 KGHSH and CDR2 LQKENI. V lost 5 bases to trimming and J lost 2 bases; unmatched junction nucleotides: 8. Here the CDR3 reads CASSSGQGTRNQPQHF. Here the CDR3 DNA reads TGTGCCAGCTCATCCGGACAGGGAACGCGCAATCAGCCCCAGCATTTT.

The CDR3 loop reads CASRESGGGSSQYF. Written as DNA, the CDR3 is TGTGCCAGCAGGGAGTCGGGAGGGGGCTCATCGCAGTATTTT. V is TRBV2 and J is TRBJ2-3, with D perhaps matching TRBD2 (8 bases). Trimming took 6 bases from V and 10 from J, leaving 20 bases between them. Germline loops: CDR1 SNHLY, CDR2 FYNNEI. The CDR3 sequence is 14 residues long. Combining the CDR3 with reference TRBV2 and TRBJ2-3 gives the whole variable domain EPEVTQTPSHQVTQMGQEVILRCVPISNHLYFYWYRQILGQKVEFLVSFYNNEISEKSEIFDDQFSVERPDGSNFTLKIRSTKLEDSAMYFCASRESGGGSSQYFGPGTRLTVL.

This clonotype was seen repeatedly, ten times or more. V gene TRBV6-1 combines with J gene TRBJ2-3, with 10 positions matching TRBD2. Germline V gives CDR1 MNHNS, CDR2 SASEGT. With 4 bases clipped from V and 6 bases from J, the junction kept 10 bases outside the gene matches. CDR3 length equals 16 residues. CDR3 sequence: CASSVIAGGESDTQYF. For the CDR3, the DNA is TGTGCCAGCAGTGTCATAGCGGGAGGTGAATCGGATACGCAGTATTTT.

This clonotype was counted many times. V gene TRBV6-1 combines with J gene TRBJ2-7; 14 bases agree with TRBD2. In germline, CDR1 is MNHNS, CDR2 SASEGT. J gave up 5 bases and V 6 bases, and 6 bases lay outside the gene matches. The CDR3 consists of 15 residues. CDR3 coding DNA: TGTGCCAGCAGCGCCGGGACTAGCGGGAGTGACGAGCAGTACTTC. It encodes CASSAGTSGSDEQYF.

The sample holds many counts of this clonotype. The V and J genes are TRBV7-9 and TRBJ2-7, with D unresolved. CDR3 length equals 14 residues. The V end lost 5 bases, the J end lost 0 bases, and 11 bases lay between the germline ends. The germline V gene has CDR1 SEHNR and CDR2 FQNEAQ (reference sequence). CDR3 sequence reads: CASSRTVSSYEQYF. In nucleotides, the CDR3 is TGTGCCAGCAGCCGAACAGTAAGCTCCTACGAGCAGTACTTC. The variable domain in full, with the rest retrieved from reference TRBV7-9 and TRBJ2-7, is DTGVSQNPRHKITKRGQNVTFRCDPISEHNRLYWYRQTLGQGPEFLTYFQNEAQLEKSRLLSDRFSAERPKGSFSTLEIQRTEQGDSAMYLCASSRTVSSYEQYFGPGTRLTVT.

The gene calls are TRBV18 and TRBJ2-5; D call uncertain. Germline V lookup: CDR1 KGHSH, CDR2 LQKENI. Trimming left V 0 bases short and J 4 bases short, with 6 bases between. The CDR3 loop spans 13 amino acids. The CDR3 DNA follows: TGTGCCAGCTCACCACCGGTCCCAGAGACCCAGTACTTC. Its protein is CASSPPVPETQYF. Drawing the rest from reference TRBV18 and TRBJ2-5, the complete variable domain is NAGVMQNPRHLVRRRGQEARLRCSPMKGHSHVYWYRQLPEEGLKFMVYLQKENIIDESGMPKERFSAEFPKEGPSILRIQQVVRGDSAAYFCASSPPVPETQYFGPGTRLLVL.

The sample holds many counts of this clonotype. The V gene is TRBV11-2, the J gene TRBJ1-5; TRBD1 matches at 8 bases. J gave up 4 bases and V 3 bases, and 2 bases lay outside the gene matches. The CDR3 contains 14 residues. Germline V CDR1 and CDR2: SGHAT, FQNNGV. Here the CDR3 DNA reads TGTGCCAGCAGCTTTGGACAGGGAAATCAGCCCCAGCATTTT. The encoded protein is CASSFGQGNQPQHF.

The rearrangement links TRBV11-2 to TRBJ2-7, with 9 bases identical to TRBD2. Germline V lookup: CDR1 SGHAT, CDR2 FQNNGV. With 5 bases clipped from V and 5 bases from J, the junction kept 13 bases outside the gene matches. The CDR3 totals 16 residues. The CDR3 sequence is CASSPRRLAGSHEQYF. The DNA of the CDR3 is TGTGCCAGCAGCCCCCGAAGGCTAGCGGGATCCCACGAGCAGTACTTC.

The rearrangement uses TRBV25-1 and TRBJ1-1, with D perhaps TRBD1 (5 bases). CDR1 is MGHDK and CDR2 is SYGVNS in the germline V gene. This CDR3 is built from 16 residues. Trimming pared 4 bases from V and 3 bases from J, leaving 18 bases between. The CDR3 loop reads CASSAGEGMGYTEAFF. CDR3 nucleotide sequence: TGTGCCAGCAGTGCCGGGGAGGGGATGGGGTACACTGAAGCTTTCTTT.

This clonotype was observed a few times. CDR3 protein: CASSPRPGETQYF. DNA of the CDR3: TGTGCCAGCAGTCCCAGGCCCGGTGAGACCCAGTACTTC. The chain uses TRBV6-1 and TRBJ2-5, with no clear D. V gave up 5 bases and J gave up 5 bases, with 12 bases separating them. In germline, CDR1 is MNHNS, CDR2 SASEGT. This CDR3 region has 13 residues.

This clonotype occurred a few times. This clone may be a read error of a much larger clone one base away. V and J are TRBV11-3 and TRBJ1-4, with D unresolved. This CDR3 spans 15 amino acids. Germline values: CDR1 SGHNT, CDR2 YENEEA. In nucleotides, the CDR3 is TGTGCCAGCAGCCTACAACCTTCAACTAATGGAAAACTGTTTTTT. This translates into CASSLQPSTNGKLFF.

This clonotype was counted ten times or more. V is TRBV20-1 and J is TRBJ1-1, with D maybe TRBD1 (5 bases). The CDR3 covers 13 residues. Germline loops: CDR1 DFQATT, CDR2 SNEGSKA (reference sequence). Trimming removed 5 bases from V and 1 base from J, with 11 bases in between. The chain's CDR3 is CSAGQGGNTEAFF. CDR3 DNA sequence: TGCAGTGCTGGCCAGGGAGGGAACACTGAAGCTTTCTTT.

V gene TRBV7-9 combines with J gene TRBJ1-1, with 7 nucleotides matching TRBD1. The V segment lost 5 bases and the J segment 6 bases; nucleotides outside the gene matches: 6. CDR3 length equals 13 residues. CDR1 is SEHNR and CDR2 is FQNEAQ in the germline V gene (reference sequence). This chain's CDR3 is CASSRQGGPEAFF. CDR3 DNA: TGTGCCAGCAGCAGACAGGGAGGACCTGAAGCTTTCTTT.

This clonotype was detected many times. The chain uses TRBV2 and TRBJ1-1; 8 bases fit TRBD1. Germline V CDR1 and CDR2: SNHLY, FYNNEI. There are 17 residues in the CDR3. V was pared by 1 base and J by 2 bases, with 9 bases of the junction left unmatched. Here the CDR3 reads CASSEGLSGQGNTEAFF. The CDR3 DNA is TGTGCCAGCAGTGAAGGGTTGTCCGGACAGGGAAACACTGAAGCTTTCTTT.

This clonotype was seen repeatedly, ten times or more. CDR3 nucleotides: TGTGCCAGCAGGGCACCTGGGGGGTATAGGACAGATACGCAGTATTTT. Residues: CASRAPGGYRTDTQYF. The gene calls are TRBV12-3 or TRBV12-4 and TRBJ2-3; TRBD2 might be the D (6 bases). The length of the CDR3 is 16 residues. V was cut by 6 bases and J by 3 bases, with 19 bases left in between.

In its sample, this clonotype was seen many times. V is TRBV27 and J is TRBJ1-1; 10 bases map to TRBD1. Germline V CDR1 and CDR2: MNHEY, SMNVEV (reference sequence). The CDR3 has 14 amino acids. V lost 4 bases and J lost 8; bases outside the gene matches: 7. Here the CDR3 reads CASSSLGTGVEAFF. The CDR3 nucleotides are TGTGCCAGCAGTTCCCTCGGGACAGGGGTAGAAGCTTTCTTT.

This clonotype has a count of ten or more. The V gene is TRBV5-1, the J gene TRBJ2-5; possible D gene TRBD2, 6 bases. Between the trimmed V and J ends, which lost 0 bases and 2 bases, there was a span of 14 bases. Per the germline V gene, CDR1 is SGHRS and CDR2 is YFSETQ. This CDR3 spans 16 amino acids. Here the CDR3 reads CASSLGLGTNQETQYF. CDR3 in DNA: TGCGCCAGCAGCTTGGGACTAGGCACAAATCAAGAGACCCAGTACTTC.

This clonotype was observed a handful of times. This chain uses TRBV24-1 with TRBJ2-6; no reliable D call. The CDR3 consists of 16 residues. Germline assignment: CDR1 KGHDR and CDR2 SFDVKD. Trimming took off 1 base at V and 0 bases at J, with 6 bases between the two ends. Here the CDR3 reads CATSDLGTSGANVLTF. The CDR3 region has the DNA TGTGCCACCAGTGATTTAGGAACCTCTGGGGCCAACGTCCTGACTTTC.